This T cell receptor beta chain appears in the sequencing data of a study of blood T cell repertoires in COVID-19 (dated by TCRdb to about 2020). Regarding the research as a whole: Samples from collaborators originated in the United States, Italy and Spain and spanned both the acute and convalescent phases of COVID-19. The material from the prospective study consisted of cDNA or gDNA derived from T cells, B-cell-depleted T cells, or PBMCs. Subjects who had been exposed to COVID-19, were actively infected with it, or had recovered from it provided the deeply sampled blood TCRbeta repertoires that made up the dataset. A freely available public database, intended as a resource for researchers studying the immune response to SARS-CoV-2, is where the repertoires were released. Samples came from the ongoing ImmuneRACE study (first 160 participants) plus 1,254 subjects from 6 global collaborators. Nearly every sample came with metadata listing a de-identified subject ID, COVID-19 status, age in years and sex. HLA class I and class II types, where available, came from metadata supplied by the sample provider rather than from assay-based typing. Results and caveats for the whole study, not just this receptor: How much clinical and demographic metadata was included differed by source and by participant, and the metadata was provided uncurated.

Collaborating institutions collected whole blood in K2EDTA tubes following their own protocols. For TCRbeta analysis, collaborators shipped samples in one of three forms: frozen whole blood, isolated PBMCs, or DNA extracted from either of those sample types. V is pruned by 4 bases and J by 5 bases, leaving 6 bases of the junction without a gene match. Reading from cysteine to phenylalanine, the CDR3 counts 14 amino acids. This entry keeps only the CDR3 DNA: 42 bases, framed from base 1. According to the germline V gene, CDR1 reads SGHRS and CDR2 reads YFSETQ. This clone was counted once. There is no known antigen for this receptor. Nothing much larger sits one base from this clone, and base qualities are not available. TCRbeta CDR3 regions were amplified from genomic DNA using the immunoSEQ Assay, a bias-controlled multiplex PCR. Regarding the original processing steps: Within the assay, amplification of reference gene primers was used to estimate how many nucleated cells each sample contained. Sequence reads were collapsed and filtered to measure the absolute abundance of every unique TCRbeta CDR3 rearrangement. For each sample, productive Simpson clonality was calculated as the square root of Simpson's diversity index over productive rearrangements. Held by TCRdb, this immuneACCESS table contains in-frame sequences only and omits some clones. Under half of the omission traces to an unresolved V gene where checked; the cause of the rest is unknown. That table supplies the V and J calls and clone size; D and trimming were determined from the DNA. This sample has over 200,000 clones in its table, and roughly 80% of those were observed once. The ten biggest clones cover approximately 5.4% of the sample.

The sequence was obtained from a human donor in a cohort sampled during active COVID-19. The chain is made from TRBV5-1 and TRBJ2-1, with 7 middle bases fitting TRBD1. Sequencing was done on a sample of peripheral blood. At the DNA level, the sequence is TGCGCCAGCAGCCCTCCGGACAGGCACAATGAGCAGTTCTTC. Its translation is CASSPPDRHNEQFF.